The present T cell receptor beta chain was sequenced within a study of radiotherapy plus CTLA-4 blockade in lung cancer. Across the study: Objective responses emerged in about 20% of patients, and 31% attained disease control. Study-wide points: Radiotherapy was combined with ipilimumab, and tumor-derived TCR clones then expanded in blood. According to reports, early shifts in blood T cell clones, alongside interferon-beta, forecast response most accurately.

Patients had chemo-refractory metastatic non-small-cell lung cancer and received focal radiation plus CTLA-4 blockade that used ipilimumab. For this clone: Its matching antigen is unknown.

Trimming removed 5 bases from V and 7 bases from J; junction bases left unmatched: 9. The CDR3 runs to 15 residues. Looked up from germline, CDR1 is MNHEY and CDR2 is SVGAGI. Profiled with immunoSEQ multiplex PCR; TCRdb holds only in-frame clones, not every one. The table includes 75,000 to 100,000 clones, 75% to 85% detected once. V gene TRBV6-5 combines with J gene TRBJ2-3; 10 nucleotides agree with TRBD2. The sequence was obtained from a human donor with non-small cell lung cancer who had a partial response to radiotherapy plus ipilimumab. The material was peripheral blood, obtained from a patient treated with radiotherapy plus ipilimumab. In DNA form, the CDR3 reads TGTGCCAGCAGTACCACTAGCGGGAATCTTAATACGCAGTATTTT. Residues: CASSTTSGNLNTQYF.